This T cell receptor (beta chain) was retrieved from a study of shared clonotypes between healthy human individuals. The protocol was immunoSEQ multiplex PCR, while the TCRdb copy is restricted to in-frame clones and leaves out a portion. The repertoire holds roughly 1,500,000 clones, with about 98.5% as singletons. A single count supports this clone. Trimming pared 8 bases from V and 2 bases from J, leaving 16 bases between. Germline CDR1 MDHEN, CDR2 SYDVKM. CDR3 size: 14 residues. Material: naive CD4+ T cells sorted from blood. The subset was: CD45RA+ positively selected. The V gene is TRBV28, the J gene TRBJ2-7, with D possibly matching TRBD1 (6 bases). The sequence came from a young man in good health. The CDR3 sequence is CASLLDRPPYEQYF. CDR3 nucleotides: TGTGCCAGCCTCTTGGACAGACCTCCCTACGAGCAGTACTTC.